Presented here are 7 T cell receptor beta chains from one specimen sequenced in a study of glioma-infiltrating T cells after dendritic cell vaccination. Assay used: immunoSEQ multiplex PCR; TCRdb lists only in-frame clones, some missing. The repertoire includes 93,000 or so clones, roughly 79% of them detected once, and about an eighth sits in the top ten. The sequenced sample was blood, obtained before dendritic cell vaccination. Receptor source: a human donor with glioblastoma.

The gene calls are TRBV5-6 and TRBJ1-2; D gene uncertain. Per germline, CDR1 SGHDT and CDR2 YYEEEE. The germline V and J ends were trimmed by 0 bases and 4 bases, with 10 bases remaining between them. The CDR3 is 14 residues long. CDR3 sequence (DNA): TGTGCCAGCAGCTTGGGCCAGGCTGGCTATGGCTACACCTTC. It yields the protein CASSLGQAGYGYTF. The full variable domain, completed using reference TRBV5-6 and TRBJ1-2, is DAGVTQSPTHLIKTRGQQVTLRCSPKSGHDTVSWYQQALGQGPQFIFQYYEEEERQRGNFPDRFSGHQFPNYSSELNVNALLLGDSALYLCASSLGQAGYGYTFGSGTRLTVV.

The genes are TRBV29-1 and TRBJ1-6; 10 bases are a match to TRBD1. V shed 6 bases and J 10 bases; nucleotides not matched to a gene: 9. This CDR3 has 14 residues. Germline-derived CDR1 and CDR2 are SQVTM and ANQGSEA. The CDR3 DNA follows: TGCAGCGTCCAGACCGGGACAGGGGACTCACCCCTCCACTTT. Amino acids: CSVQTGTGDSPLHF.

This clone appeared many times. The chain uses TRBV9 and TRBJ1-1, with D hard to call. Trimming removed 4 bases from V and 0 bases from J, with 13 bases in between. Germline V gene lookup returns CDR1 SGDLS and CDR2 YYNGEE. The CDR3 has 15 amino acids. This chain's CDR3 is CASSSRGLMNTEAFF. The CDR3 nucleotides are TGTGCCAGCAGCTCCCGCGGGCTCATGAACACTGAAGCTTTCTTT.

The chain has TRBV5-1 and TRBJ2-1, with a tentative D call TRBD1 (5 bases). V shed 0 bases and J shed 8 bases, with 15 bases lying between them. This CDR3 spans 15 amino acids. The germline CDR1 and CDR2 sequences are SGHRS and YFSETQ. The DNA of the CDR3 is TGCGCCAGCAGCTTGGAGGACCTTGGGGCCGATGAGCAGTTCTTC. Amino acid sequence: CASSLEDLGADEQFF.

This clone has just a few counts. V is TRBV10-2 and J is TRBJ2-3; 13 nucleotides agree with TRBD2. After removal of 8 bases from V and 2 bases from J, the junction contained 13 bases not matched to a gene. This CDR3 comprises 18 residues. From germline, CDR1 is WSHSY and CDR2 SAAADI. The CDR3 is CASSGTSGIKYDTDTQYF. In DNA form, the CDR3 reads TGCGCCAGCTCCGGGACTAGCGGGATTAAATACGACACAGATACGCAGTATTTT.

The V and J genes are TRBV2 and TRBJ2-3; 9 positions agree with TRBD1. In germline, CDR1 is SNHLY, CDR2 FYNNEI. After removal of 6 bases from V and 3 bases from J, the junction contained 10 bases not matched to a gene. The CDR3 runs to 16 residues. The CDR3 reads CASRLRRGQGTDTQYF. CDR3 sequence (DNA): TGTGCCAGCAGACTCCGTAGGGGACAGGGTACAGATACGCAGTATTTT. The full variable domain, with the rest looked up from reference TRBV2 and TRBJ2-3, is EPEVTQTPSHQVTQMGQEVILRCVPISNHLYFYWYRQILGQKVEFLVSFYNNEISEKSEIFDDQFSVERPDGSNFTLKIRSTKLEDSAMYFCASRLRRGQGTDTQYFGPGTRLTVL.

The CDR3 sequence: CASSYSAGAKNQPQHF. The CDR3 DNA follows: TGTGCCAGCAGTTACTCCGCAGGGGCTAAGAATCAGCCCCAGCATTTT. The V gene is TRBV6-6, the J gene TRBJ1-5, with D perhaps TRBD1 (6 bases). CDR1 and CDR2 from the germline V gene are MNHNY and SVGAGI (reference sequence). The V end was cut by 0 bases, the J end by 4 bases, with 13 bases between. The CDR3 length is 16 residues.